The entry below describes one T cell receptor beta chain. Its target is unknown. The data were obtained in a study of radiotherapy plus CTLA-4 blockade in lung cancer. In the study overall: Disease control was seen in approximately 29% of patients, objective responses in more than 15%. Study observations and caveats: Radiotherapy with ipilimumab was followed by blood expansion of tumor-derived clones.

The data were produced by immunoSEQ multiplex PCR, yet TCRdb's version contains in-frame clones alone and is incomplete. The sample gives about 85,000 clones, approximately 86% of which show up once; 2% to 2.5% is in the top ten. The junction had 7 bases not matched to a gene; V was cut back by 0 bases and J by 2 bases. Germline CDR1 is SGHTA and CDR2 is FQGNSA. The CDR3 loop spans 18 amino acids. Those patients who had chemo-refractory metastatic non-small-cell lung cancer were given focal radiation along with CTLA-4 blockade through ipilimumab. V usage is TRBV7-2 and J usage is TRBJ2-1, with 10 bases matching TRBD2. This TCR was recovered from a human donor with non-small cell lung cancer who had a partial response to radiotherapy plus ipilimumab. The sample here was peripheral blood, taken from a patient treated with radiotherapy plus ipilimumab. DNA of the CDR3: TGTGCCAGCAGCTTAGCTCTCGGACTAGCGGAAACCTACAATGAGCAGTTCTTC. This encodes CASSLALGLAETYNEQFF.